These 26 T cell receptor beta chains were sequenced from one sample in a study of blood T cell repertoires in COVID-19. The assay was immunoSEQ multiplex PCR, and TCRdb's table has in-frame clones only and misses some. This table has roughly 460,000 clones, about 90% appearing once. The sequencing input was peripheral blood. The receptors here all came from a young man with COVID-19, enrolled during active disease.

J is TRBJ1-5 and V is TRBV7-8; tentative D call: TRBD1 (5 bases). Per germline, CDR1 SGHVS and CDR2 FQNEAQ. Trimming pared 5 bases from V and 3 bases from J, leaving 14 bases between. The CDR3 contains 15 residues. CDR3 region: CASSPVWGVNQPQHF. For the CDR3, the DNA is TGTGCCAGCAGCCCGGTTTGGGGGGTCAATCAGCCCCAGCATTTT.

CDR3 in amino acids: CASSPYSGENWDEQFF. Written as DNA, the CDR3 is TGTGCCAGCTCACCATATAGCGGGGAGAATTGGGATGAGCAGTTCTTC. The chain links TRBV18 to TRBJ2-1; 8 nucleotides agree with TRBD2. CDR1 is KGHSH, CDR2 LQKENI, per germline. The CDR3 covers 16 residues. Germline trimming cut 2 bases from V and 8 bases from J; bases unmatched to any gene: 11.

This chain uses TRBV3-1 (or the pseudogene TRBV3-2) with TRBJ2-1, with 12 bases aligning to TRBD2. V trimming: 8 bases; J trimming: 7 bases; junction bases outside the gene matches: 6. The CDR3 runs 14 residues. In germline, CDR1 is LGHDT, CDR2 YNNKEL (reference sequence). The CDR3 spells CASGRLAGDNEQFF. CDR3 DNA: TGTGCCAGCGGGAGACTAGCGGGAGATAATGAGCAGTTCTTC.

Here the CDR3 DNA reads TGCGCCAGCAGCCAACCTCACTTAACAGCGAACACTGAAGCTTTCTTT. This sequence encodes CASSQPHLTANTEAFF. V usage is TRBV4-1 and J usage is TRBJ1-1; no reliable D call. The V end lost 2 bases, the J end lost 1 base, and 14 bases lay between the germline ends. The CDR3 is 16 residues long. CDR1 MGHRA and CDR2 YSYEKL come from the germline V gene.

This clone was detected once. This chain links TRBV7-3 with TRBJ2-1, with TRBD1 as a possible D gene (6 bases). Germline CDR1 and CDR2: SGHTA and FQGTGA. The V end was cut by 2 bases, the J end by 4 bases, with 12 bases between. CDR3 length: 15 residues. This CDR3 is CASSLYQGSYNEQFF. The CDR3 DNA follows: TGTGCCAGCAGCTTATATCAGGGGTCTTACAATGAGCAGTTCTTC.

CDR3 nucleotides: TGTGCCAGCAGTTTATACAGGGTGGATTCACCCCTCCACTTT. Protein: CASSLYRVDSPLHF. The V gene is TRBV27, the J gene TRBJ1-6; D may be TRBD1 (6 bases). The CDR3 is made up of 14 amino acids. CDR1 and CDR2 (germline): MNHEY, SMNVEV (reference sequence). The V end was cut by 1 base, the J end by 8 bases, with 9 bases between.

The chain is built from TRBV11-2 and TRBJ2-3, with 8 bases lining up with TRBD1. This CDR3 comprises 16 residues. Per germline, CDR1 SGHAT and CDR2 FQNNGV. V lost 3 bases, J lost 2 bases, and 7 bases stayed unmatched. This CDR3 is CASSFDRDRFTDTQYF. CDR3 bases: TGTGCCAGCAGCTTCGACCGGGACAGGTTCACAGATACGCAGTATTTT.

The chain combines TRBV5-8 with TRBJ2-3; 12 nucleotides match TRBD2. This CDR3 is built from 16 residues. V was pared by 2 bases and J by 8 bases, with 9 bases of the junction left unmatched. From germline, CDR1 is SGHTS and CDR2 YDEGEE. DNA for the CDR3: TGTGCCAGCAGCTTACCTACTAGCGGGGGGACCGGTACGCAGTATTTT. This gives the protein CASSLPTSGGTGTQYF.

The CDR3 here is CASSFSLAAIQETQYF. CDR3 DNA sequence: TGCGCCAGCAGCTTTTCACTAGCGGCAATCCAAGAGACCCAGTACTTC. The V call is TRBV5-1, the J call TRBJ2-5, with 8 bases lining up with TRBD2. CDR1 is SGHRS and CDR2 is YFSETQ in the germline V gene. This CDR3 comprises 16 residues. J lost 1 base, V lost 2 bases, and 7 bases had no gene match. The complete variable domain, with remaining parts taken from reference TRBV5-1 and TRBJ2-5, reads KAGVTQTPRYLIKTRGQQVTLSCSPISGHRSVSWYQQTPGQGLQFLFEYFSETQRNKGNFPGRFSGRQFSNSRSEMNVSTLELGDSALYLCASSFSLAAIQETQYFGPGTRLLVL.

The J gene is TRBJ1-1, the V gene TRBV11-3, with 7 bases identical to TRBD1. CDR1 and CDR2 from the germline V gene are SGHNT and YENEEA. Trimming cost V 1 base and J 5 bases; bases outside gene matches: 10. CDR3 length: 16 amino acids. In DNA form, the CDR3 reads TGTGCCAGCAGCTTAGTTTCTCGGGCAGGGGGGACTGAAGCTTTCTTT. Residues: CASSLVSRAGGTEAFF. Based on the CDR3 plus reference TRBV11-3 and TRBJ1-1, the full variable domain is EAGVVQSPRYKIIEKKQPVAFWCNPISGHNTLYWYLQNLGQGPELLIRYENEEAVDDSQLPKDRFSAERLKGVDSTLKIQPAELGDSAVYLCASSLVSRAGGTEAFFGQGTRLTVV.

J is TRBJ2-7 and V is TRBV7-3; 7 bases are shared with TRBD1. Germline CDR1 is SGHTA and CDR2 is FQGTGA. With 2 bases clipped from V and 4 bases from J, the junction kept 2 bases outside the gene matches. This CDR3 has 13 residues. In nucleotides, the CDR3 is TGTGCCAGCAGCTTAGGGACAGTTTACGAGCAGTACTTC. Its translation is CASSLGTVYEQYF.

The gene calls are TRBV5-1 and TRBJ2-3, with a possible D match to TRBD1 (7 bases). This CDR3 spans 14 amino acids. CDR1 is SGHRS, CDR2 YFSETQ, per germline. Deletions cut 2 bases from V and 4 bases from J, with 11 bases between. The CDR3 coding sequence is TGCGCCAGCAGCTTCCAGGGGGGTGCAGATACGCAGTATTTT. As protein: CASSFQGGADTQYF.

This clone appeared a single time. This chain's CDR3 is CASSSEGRNSPLHF. The DNA for the CDR3 is TGTGCCAGCAGTTCGGAGGGTCGTAATTCACCCCTCCACTTT. V usage is TRBV27 and J usage is TRBJ1-6; no definite D call. CDR3 size: 14 residues. The V gene's germline CDR1 is MNHEY and CDR2 SMNVEV (reference sequence). V was shortened by 4 bases and J by 6 bases, with 10 bases between the two germline ends.

This clone occurred once. J is TRBJ2-7 and V is TRBV25-1, with 10 bases matching TRBD1. The trim removed 6 bases at V and 6 bases at J, leaving 5 bases unmatched. The CDR3 has 13 residues. Germline CDR1 and CDR2: MGHDK and SYGVNS. The DNA of the CDR3 is TGTGCCAGCAGCCAACGGGACAGGGGCGAGCAGTACTTC. Its translation is CASSQRDRGEQYF.

This clone was found once. The rearrangement uses TRBV12-3 or TRBV12-4 and TRBJ1-2, with 7 bases identical to TRBD1. V dropped 7 bases and J dropped 2; count of bases not matched to a gene: 4. The CDR3 sequence is 13 residues long. In DNA, the CDR3 is TGTGCCAGCACCCAGGGACAGAACTATGGCTACACCTTC. Its protein product is CASTQGQNYGYTF.

The chain uses TRBV10-2 and TRBJ1-2; no firm D call. The CDR3 covers 12 residues. Germline assignment: CDR1 WSHSY and CDR2 SAAADI. Trimming took off 3 bases at V and 7 bases at J, with 9 bases between the two ends. CDR3 loop: CASSDLERGYTF. CDR3 nucleotide sequence: TGCGCCAGCAGTGACCTAGAACGTGGCTACACCTTC.

This clone was counted between two and nine times. J is TRBJ1-2 and V is TRBV7-9; D is perhaps TRBD1 (6 bases). Per the germline V gene, CDR1 is SEHNR and CDR2 is FQNEAQ (reference sequence). This CDR3 spans 14 amino acids. Trimming removed 5 bases at V and 7 bases at J, with 17 bases between. The CDR3 DNA is TGTGCCAGCAGCCCAATCCGAGAAGGGGGTGGCTACACCTTC. As protein: CASSPIREGGGYTF.

The chain joins TRBV12-3 or TRBV12-4 to TRBJ2-1; weak D call: TRBD1 (5 bases). V was trimmed by 6 bases and J by 4 bases, leaving 10 bases between them. This CDR3 is 13 amino acids long. Here the CDR3 DNA reads TGTGCCAGCAGGTCGGCAGGGTACAATGAGCAGTTCTTC. Protein: CASRSAGYNEQFF.

The V call is TRBV5-1, the J call TRBJ2-3, with D perhaps matching TRBD2 (6 bases). The V end was cut by 9 bases, the J end by 2 bases, with 13 bases between. In germline, CDR1 is SGHRS, CDR2 YFSETQ. The CDR3 loop spans 13 amino acids. CDR3: CATRRDSTDTQYF. The CDR3 DNA is TGCGCCACCAGGAGGGACTCCACAGATACGCAGTATTTT.

The V gene is TRBV11-2, the J gene TRBJ2-7; perhaps TRBD2 as D (7 bases). Looked up from germline, CDR1 is SGHAT and CDR2 is FQNNGV. V gave up 7 bases and J gave up 3 bases, with 16 bases separating them. The CDR3 has 14 residues. CDR3 coding DNA: TGTGCCAGCACCCCTAGGGGGGGTCTCTACGAGCAGTACTTC. Translated: CASTPRGGLYEQYF. The whole variable domain, filled in from reference TRBV11-2 and TRBJ2-7, reads EAGVAQSPRYKIIEKRQSVAFWCNPISGHATLYWYQQILGQGPKLLIQFQNNGVVDDSQLPKDRFSAERLKGVDSTLKIQPAKLEDSAVYLCASTPRGGLYEQYFGPGTRLTVT.

This clone appeared a single time. The chain uses TRBV6-2 or TRBV6-3 and TRBJ2-2, with 7 nucleotides matching TRBD2. The CDR3 has 15 residues. CDR1 MNHEY and CDR2 SVGEGT come from the germline V gene. V lost 4 bases and J lost 1; bases outside the gene matches: 3. CDR3 amino acids: CASSWGGGNTGELFF. The CDR3 DNA follows: TGTGCCAGCAGTTGGGGGGGAGGGAACACCGGGGAGCTGTTTTTT.

V and J are TRBV19 and TRBJ2-1; TRBD2 aligns across 7 bases. There are 18 residues in the CDR3. The ends lost 3 bases at V and 0 bases at J; junction bases unmatched: 11. Germline-derived CDR1 and CDR2 are LNHDA and SQIVND (reference sequence). CDR3 region: CASSIMSGKHLSYNEQFF. The CDR3 DNA reads as TGTGCCAGTAGTATTATGAGCGGGAAACACCTCTCCTACAATGAGCAGTTCTTC.

This chain uses TRBV7-9 with TRBJ1-3, with D hard to call. CDR3 length: 15 residues. Germline V CDR1 and CDR2: SEHNR, FQNEAQ (reference sequence). V lost 5 bases and J 0 bases, leaving 11 bases between the germline ends. In DNA, the CDR3 is TGTGCCAGCAGCCAACCCGGGAGCTCTGGAAACACCATATATTTT. Translated, it gives CASSQPGSSGNTIYF.

The rearrangement uses TRBV4-1 and TRBJ1-1; TRBD1 aligns across 10 bases. Germline V CDR1 and CDR2: MGHRA, YSYEKL. This CDR3 is built from 18 residues. With 1 base clipped from V and 4 bases from J, the junction kept 12 bases outside the gene matches. CDR3 bases: TGCGCCAGCAGCCAAGCGAGTAAGGGGGGACAGGGGAGCACTGAAGCTTTCTTT. Its translation: CASSQASKGGQGSTEAFF.

This chain connects TRBV1 to TRBJ2-2; the D call in the table, TRBD2, was not verified against the DNA. TRBV1 represents a pseudogene. The CDR3 contains 19 residues. Here the CDR3 reads CTSSPISHSPRTSTGELFF. In nucleotides, the CDR3 is TGCACCAGCAGCCCTATATCCCATTCACCGAGGACTAGCACCGGGGAGCTGTTTTTT.

This chain connects TRBV11-2 to TRBJ2-7; possible D gene TRBD2, 5 bases. The CDR3 runs to 14 residues. V lost 5 bases and J 0 bases, leaving 11 bases between the germline ends. CDR1 SGHAT and CDR2 FQNNGV come from the germline V gene. For the CDR3, the DNA is TGTGCCAGCAGCGAGGACTTAGGCTCCTACGAGCAGTACTTC. It codes for CASSEDLGSYEQYF.